Listed below are T cell receptor beta chains from one sample, sequenced in a study of OX40 agonist ivuxolimab in advanced cancers. Sequencing used immunoSEQ multiplex PCR; TCRdb keeps in-frame clones, though not all of them. The sample includes fewer than 30,000 clones, about 83% seen only once; the top ten take more than 6.5%. The source was CD4+ or CD8+ T cells sorted from blood, collected in a trial of the OX40 agonist ivuxolimab. The source is an adult with an advanced solid tumor such as melanoma, head and neck, liver or kidney cancer. The CDR3 runs from the conserved cysteine through the conserved F or W. D genes are given only for firm matches. For some rows the clone size is stated as once, few or many, or as a class when expanded; others skip it.

v_call: TRBV7-9; d_call: TRBD2; cdr3_length: 16; clone_size: few; j_call: TRBJ2-1; cdr3_nt: TGTGCCAGCAGCTTAGTAGCGGGGGGGACCTACAATGAGCAGTTCTTC; cdr3_aa: CASSLVAGGTYNEQFF
v_call: TRBV9; d_call: TRBD1; cdr3_length: 15; clone_size: -; j_call: TRBJ2-5; cdr3_nt: TGTGCCAGCAGCGGGACAGGGGGAATTTGGGAGACCCAGTACTTC; cdr3_aa: CASSGTGGIWETQYF
v_call: TRBV6-5; d_call: -; cdr3_length: 12; clone_size: -; j_call: TRBJ1-2; cdr3_nt: TGTGCCAGCAGAAATAATCTTTTCGGCTACACCTTC; cdr3_aa: CASRNNLFGYTF
v_call: TRBV7-2; d_call: -; cdr3_length: 14; clone_size: -; j_call: TRBJ1-2; cdr3_nt: TGTGCCAGCAGCTTTACCGAAGGGGACTATGGCTACACCTTC; cdr3_aa: CASSFTEGDYGYTF
v_call: TRBV27; d_call: TRBD1; cdr3_length: 14; clone_size: -; j_call: TRBJ2-2; cdr3_nt: TGTGCCAGCAGTCCCGTTCGACAGGGAGGGGAGCTGTTTTTT; cdr3_aa: CASSPVRQGGELFF
v_call: TRBV4-2; d_call: TRBD1; cdr3_length: 14; clone_size: -; j_call: TRBJ2-1; cdr3_nt: TGTGCCAGCTCTACGCCCGGACAGGGTGCGGAGCAGTTCTTC; cdr3_aa: CASSTPGQGAEQFF
v_call: TRBV19; d_call: TRBD1; cdr3_length: 17; clone_size: -; j_call: TRBJ2-2; cdr3_nt: TGTGCCAGTAGTATACTCCGGGACAGTCCGAAAGGAGGGGAGCTGTTTTTT; cdr3_aa: CASSILRDSPKGGELFF
v_call: TRBV13; d_call: -; cdr3_length: 12; clone_size: once; j_call: TRBJ2-7; cdr3_nt: TGTGCCAGCAGCTTAACGGGTTACGAGCAGTACTTC; cdr3_aa: CASSLTGYEQYF
v_call: TRBV6-1; d_call: -; cdr3_length: 12; clone_size: once; j_call: TRBJ1-1; cdr3_nt: TGTGCCAGCAGTGAATACCCAAGAGAAGCTTTCTTT; cdr3_aa: CASSEYPREAFF
v_call: TRBV27; d_call: -; cdr3_length: 16; clone_size: -; j_call: TRBJ1-2; cdr3_nt: TGTGGCAGCAGTTTATCTGGTACAGGCACCTCTGTTGGCTACACCTTC; cdr3_aa: CGSSLSGTGTSVGYTF
v_call: TRBV6-6; d_call: -; cdr3_length: 14; clone_size: once; j_call: TRBJ1-1; cdr3_nt: TGTGCCAGCAGTTACGGAGGTCTGAACACTGAAGCTTTCTTT; cdr3_aa: CASSYGGLNTEAFF
v_call: TRBV4-2; d_call: TRBD2; cdr3_length: 18; clone_size: -; j_call: TRBJ2-5; cdr3_nt: TGTGCCAGCAGCCAAGAGGGCGAGGGACTAGCGTTACAAGAGACCCAGTACTTC; cdr3_aa: CASSQEGEGLALQETQYF
v_call: TRBV19; d_call: -; cdr3_length: 16; clone_size: -; j_call: TRBJ1-1; cdr3_nt: TGTGCCAGTAGTATACCCCAGACGGATATGAACACTGAAGCTTTCTTT; cdr3_aa: CASSIPQTDMNTEAFF
v_call: TRBV27; d_call: -; cdr3_length: 17; clone_size: once; j_call: TRBJ1-1; cdr3_nt: TGTGCCAGCAGGTCTTACGCAGGTGACTTTTTGAACACTGAAGCTTTCTTT; cdr3_aa: CASRSYAGDFLNTEAFF
v_call: TRBV21-1; d_call: -; cdr3_length: 14; clone_size: -; j_call: TRBJ1-1; cdr3_nt: TGTGCCAGCAGCAAAGGAGGATACCGGGACAGGGGGTTCTTT; cdr3_aa: CASSKGGYRDRGFF
v_call: TRBV4-1; d_call: TRBD2; cdr3_length: 15; clone_size: -; j_call: TRBJ2-7; cdr3_nt: TGCGCCAGCAGCTCCCGCCAGGGAGGGTCCTACGAGCAGTACTTC; cdr3_aa: CASSSRQGGSYEQYF
v_call: TRBV11-2; d_call: -; cdr3_length: 12; clone_size: medium-sized; j_call: TRBJ1-1; cdr3_nt: TGTGCCAGCAGCTTAATAGCCAGGGAAGCTTTCTTT; cdr3_aa: CASSLIAREAFF
v_call: TRBV6-9; d_call: -; cdr3_length: 13; clone_size: -; j_call: TRBJ2-7; cdr3_nt: TGTGCCAGCAGCTCGACAGCCGCCTACGAGCAGTACTTC; cdr3_aa: CASSSTAAYEQYF
v_call: TRBV4-2; d_call: -; cdr3_length: 17; clone_size: -; j_call: TRBJ2-2; cdr3_nt: TGTGCCAGCAGCCAAGGGGCGCCCCGAGGGGACACCGGGGAGCTGTTTTTT; cdr3_aa: CASSQGAPRGDTGELFF
v_call: TRBV14; d_call: -; cdr3_length: 15; clone_size: once; j_call: TRBJ1-5; cdr3_nt: TGTGCCAGCAGGCTACAGGGAAATAGCAATCAGCCCCAGCATTTT; cdr3_aa: CASRLQGNSNQPQHF
v_call: TRBV29-1; d_call: -; cdr3_length: 12; clone_size: -; j_call: TRBJ1-2; cdr3_nt: TGCAGCGTTGAAGAGGGTCTTGGTGGCTACACCTTC; cdr3_aa: CSVEEGLGGYTF
v_call: TRBV13; d_call: -; cdr3_length: 17; clone_size: -; j_call: TRBJ1-2; cdr3_nt: TGTGCCAGCAGCTTAGACGGGGCAGGGGCCGGGAACTATGGCTACACCTTC; cdr3_aa: CASSLDGAGAGNYGYTF
v_call: TRBV11-3; d_call: -; cdr3_length: 13; clone_size: -; j_call: TRBJ2-3; cdr3_nt: TGTGCCAGCAGCTTAATGACAGCGGAACCTCAGTATTTT; cdr3_aa: CASSLMTAEPQYF
v_call: TRBV27; d_call: -; cdr3_length: 14; clone_size: -; j_call: TRBJ1-2; cdr3_nt: TGTGCCAGCAGTTTATCACCGGTATACTATGGCTACACCTTC; cdr3_aa: CASSLSPVYYGYTF
v_call: TRBV27; d_call: -; cdr3_length: 12; clone_size: -; j_call: TRBJ2-7; cdr3_nt: TGTGCCAGCAGCTACAACTCCTACGAGCAGTACTTC; cdr3_aa: CASSYNSYEQYF
v_call: TRBV28; d_call: TRBD1; cdr3_length: 16; clone_size: -; j_call: TRBJ2-4; cdr3_nt: TGTGCCAGCAGTTTCCGCCACAGGGGTGCCAAAAACATTCAGTACTTC; cdr3_aa: CASSFRHRGAKNIQYF
v_call: TRBV19; d_call: TRBD1; cdr3_length: 15; clone_size: once; j_call: TRBJ1-6; cdr3_nt: TGTGCCAGTAGTCCTCGGACAGGGGAGGCGCGGCCCCTCCACTTT; cdr3_aa: CASSPRTGEARPLHF
v_call: TRBV7-9; d_call: -; cdr3_length: 17; clone_size: -; j_call: TRBJ2-2; cdr3_nt: TGTGCCAGCAGTCCGGGAGGTTGGACAGCGAACACCGGGGAGCTGTTTTTT; cdr3_aa: CASSPGGWTANTGELFF
v_call: TRBV4-1; d_call: TRBD2; cdr3_length: 15; clone_size: -; j_call: TRBJ2-7; cdr3_nt: TGCGCCAGCAGCCAAGACCCTAGCGGGCCCTACGAGCAGTACTTC; cdr3_aa: CASSQDPSGPYEQYF
v_call: TRBV6-5; d_call: TRBD2; cdr3_length: 15; clone_size: once; j_call: TRBJ2-7; cdr3_nt: TGTGCCAGCAGCTCCTCCCTGACTAGCGTCCTCGAGCAGTACTTC; cdr3_aa: CASSSSLTSVLEQYF
v_call: TRBV29-1; d_call: -; cdr3_length: 15; clone_size: -; j_call: TRBJ2-5; cdr3_nt: TGCAGCGTTGATAGTAGGGCGGAGCTCCAAGAGACCCAGTACTTC; cdr3_aa: CSVDSRAELQETQYF
v_call: TRBV11-3; d_call: -; cdr3_length: 16; clone_size: -; j_call: TRBJ2-1; cdr3_nt: TGTGCCAGCAGCTTAGGAAACACCAAGACCTACAATGAGCAGTTCTTC; cdr3_aa: CASSLGNTKTYNEQFF
v_call: TRBV7-3; d_call: TRBD1; cdr3_length: 15; clone_size: -; j_call: TRBJ2-1; cdr3_nt: TGTGCCAGCAGCTTCGGACAGGGTAGTTACAATGAGCAGTTCTTC; cdr3_aa: CASSFGQGSYNEQFF
v_call: TRBV2; d_call: -; cdr3_length: 14; clone_size: -; j_call: TRBJ1-1; cdr3_nt: TGTGCCAGCAGTGAATTGGGCAGCCGCACTGAAGCTTTCTTT; cdr3_aa: CASSELGSRTEAFF
v_call: TRBV19; d_call: -; cdr3_length: 14; clone_size: -; j_call: TRBJ1-1; cdr3_nt: TGTGCCAGTAGTATGGGCTTGGAGAACACTGAAGCTTTCTTT; cdr3_aa: CASSMGLENTEAFF
v_call: TRBV6-5; d_call: -; cdr3_length: 13; clone_size: -; j_call: TRBJ2-3; cdr3_nt: TGTGCCAGCAGTTACTCCCTCGCAGATACGCAGTATTTT; cdr3_aa: CASSYSLADTQYF
v_call: TRBV4-1; d_call: TRBD1; cdr3_length: 13; clone_size: -; j_call: TRBJ1-2; cdr3_nt: TGCGCCAGCAGCCAATGGACAGGGGACGGCTACACCTTC; cdr3_aa: CASSQWTGDGYTF
v_call: TRBV5-8; d_call: -; cdr3_length: 12; clone_size: once; j_call: TRBJ1-2; cdr3_nt: TGTGCCAGCAGCGCCCAGGGTAGGGGCTACACCTTC; cdr3_aa: CASSAQGRGYTF
v_call: TRBV4-3; d_call: -; cdr3_length: 16; clone_size: -; j_call: TRBJ2-7; cdr3_nt: TGCGCCAGCAGCCAGGGACTCCGGGACAGCTCCTACGAGCAGTACTTC; cdr3_aa: CASSQGLRDSSYEQYF
v_call: TRBV27; d_call: -; cdr3_length: 13; clone_size: -; j_call: TRBJ2-7; cdr3_nt: TGTGCCAGCAGTTCGGCCAACTCCTACGAGCAGTACTTC; cdr3_aa: CASSSANSYEQYF
v_call: TRBV4-2; d_call: TRBD2; cdr3_length: 15; clone_size: -; j_call: TRBJ2-3; cdr3_nt: TGTGCCAGCAGCCAAGAAGCGGGGGGGCCAGATACGCAGTATTTT; cdr3_aa: CASSQEAGGPDTQYF
v_call: TRBV5-1; d_call: TRBD2; cdr3_length: 15; clone_size: -; j_call: TRBJ2-3; cdr3_nt: TGCGCCAGCAGCTTGGAGCGGGGGGGCACAGATACGCAGTATTTT; cdr3_aa: CASSLERGGTDTQYF
v_call: TRBV10-3; d_call: TRBD1; cdr3_length: 18; clone_size: -; j_call: TRBJ1-2; cdr3_nt: TGTGCCATCAGTGAGTCCCCGACAGGGAAGGGGGCTAACTATGGCTACACCTTC; cdr3_aa: CAISESPTGKGANYGYTF
v_call: TRBV4-3; d_call: -; cdr3_length: 15; clone_size: -; j_call: TRBJ2-3; cdr3_nt: TGCGCCAGCAGCCAAGATTATCAAGGCACAGATACGCAGTATTTT; cdr3_aa: CASSQDYQGTDTQYF
v_call: TRBV4-3; d_call: TRBD1; cdr3_length: 16; clone_size: -; j_call: TRBJ2-1; cdr3_nt: TGCGCCAGCAGCCGCGGGACAGGGGGTTCATACAATGAGCAGTTCTTC; cdr3_aa: CASSRGTGGSYNEQFF
v_call: TRBV7-9; d_call: TRBD1; cdr3_length: 15; clone_size: -; j_call: TRBJ1-4; cdr3_nt: TGTGCCAGCAGCTTAGAAGGGACAGGATATGAAAAACTGTTTTTT; cdr3_aa: CASSLEGTGYEKLFF
v_call: TRBV6-5; d_call: -; cdr3_length: 13; clone_size: -; j_call: TRBJ1-1; cdr3_nt: TGTGCCAGCAAAGGGGGGGCAAACACTGAAGCTTTCTTT; cdr3_aa: CASKGGANTEAFF
v_call: TRBV7-6; d_call: -; cdr3_length: 17; clone_size: -; j_call: TRBJ2-5; cdr3_nt: TGTGCCAGCAGCATAAAAACTGGTCGAGGCGGCGGGGAGACCCAGTACTTC; cdr3_aa: CASSIKTGRGGGETQYF
v_call: TRBV11-2; d_call: -; cdr3_length: 16; clone_size: once; j_call: TRBJ2-1; cdr3_nt: TGTGCCAGCACCTTAGGGGTAGACAGGAGAGGCGATGAGCAGTTCTTC; cdr3_aa: CASTLGVDRRGDEQFF
v_call: TRBV27; d_call: -; cdr3_length: 16; clone_size: once; j_call: TRBJ1-2; cdr3_nt: TGTGCCAGCAGTTTGTCAGTGGCCTCTATTCCTTCTGGCTACACCTTC; cdr3_aa: CASSLSVASIPSGYTF
v_call: TRBV27; d_call: -; cdr3_length: 15; clone_size: -; j_call: TRBJ1-1; cdr3_nt: TGTGCCAGCAGTTTAATATCCAGCTTGAACACTGAAGCTTTCTTT; cdr3_aa: CASSLISSLNTEAFF
v_call: TRBV18; d_call: -; cdr3_length: 14; clone_size: -; j_call: TRBJ2-5; cdr3_nt: TGTGCCAGCTCCGAATCCGCCGGGCAAGAGACCCAGTACTTC; cdr3_aa: CASSESAGQETQYF
v_call: TRBV4-3; d_call: -; cdr3_length: 16; clone_size: medium-sized; j_call: TRBJ1-3; cdr3_nt: TGCGCCAGCAGCCAAGATCCGCCAGGGACTGGAAACACCATATATTTT; cdr3_aa: CASSQDPPGTGNTIYF
v_call: TRBV6-5; d_call: TRBD1; cdr3_length: 14; clone_size: once; j_call: TRBJ1-6; cdr3_nt: TGTGCCAGCAGCTACAGGGGGCGCGGTTCACCCCTCCACTTT; cdr3_aa: CASSYRGRGSPLHF
v_call: TRBV7-9; d_call: -; cdr3_length: 13; clone_size: -; j_call: TRBJ1-2; cdr3_nt: TGTGCCAGCAGCTTAGACACAGACTATGGCTACACCTTC; cdr3_aa: CASSLDTDYGYTF
v_call: TRBV9; d_call: -; cdr3_length: 14; clone_size: -; j_call: TRBJ2-7; cdr3_nt: TGTGCCAGCAGCGTAGGGCAGGGCGGGTACGAGCAGTACTTC; cdr3_aa: CASSVGQGGYEQYF
v_call: TRBV9; d_call: TRBD2; cdr3_length: 13; clone_size: -; j_call: TRBJ2-7; cdr3_nt: TGTGCCAGCAGCGCTGGGACTAGCAGCGAGCAGTACTTC; cdr3_aa: CASSAGTSSEQYF